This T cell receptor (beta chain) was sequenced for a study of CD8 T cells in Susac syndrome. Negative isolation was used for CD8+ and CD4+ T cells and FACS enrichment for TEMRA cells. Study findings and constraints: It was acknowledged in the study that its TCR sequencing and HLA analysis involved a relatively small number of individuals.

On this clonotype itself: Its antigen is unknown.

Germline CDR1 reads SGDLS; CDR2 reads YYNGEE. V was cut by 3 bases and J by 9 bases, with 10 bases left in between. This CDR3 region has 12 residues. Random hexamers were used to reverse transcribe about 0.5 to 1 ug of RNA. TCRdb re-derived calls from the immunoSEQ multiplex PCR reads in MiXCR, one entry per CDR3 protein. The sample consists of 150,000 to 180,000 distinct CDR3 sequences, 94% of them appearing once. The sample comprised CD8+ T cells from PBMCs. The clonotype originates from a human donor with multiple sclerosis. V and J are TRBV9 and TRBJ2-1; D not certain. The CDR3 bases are TGTGCCAGCAGCGCGGGCGGCAGTGAGCAGTTCTTC. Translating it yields CASSAGGSEQFF. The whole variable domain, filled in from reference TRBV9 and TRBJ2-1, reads DSGVTQTPKHLITATGQRVTLRCSPRSGDLSVYWYQQSLDQGLQFLIQYYNGEERAKGNILERFSAQQFPDLHSELNLSSLELGDSALYFCASSAGGSEQFFGPGTRLTVL.